One and the same sample provided the 19 T cell receptor beta chains below, sequenced in a study of PD-1 blockade in classical Hodgkin lymphoma. Sequenced by immunoSEQ multiplex PCR; TCRdb stores in-frame clones only, minus some. The sample yields around 26,000 clones, about four fifths seen once. All trial patients relapsed after autologous stem cell transplantation. Sequencing was performed on peripheral blood mononuclear cells (PBMCs), taken before the second cycle of nivolumab. The receptor source for this set is a human donor with classical Hodgkin lymphoma.

This chain joins TRBV9 and TRBJ2-2; D is uncertain. The V gene's germline CDR1 is SGDLS and CDR2 YYNGEE. Trimming removed 4 bases at V and 7 bases at J, with 14 bases between. CDR3 length: 14 amino acids. DNA for the CDR3: TGTGCCAGCAGCCCCCCGGGTTATGTCGGGGAGCTGTTTTTT. This sequence encodes CASSPPGYVGELFF.

The chain joins TRBV9 to TRBJ1-3; D remains unclear. Trimming stripped 4 bases from V and 0 bases from J, with 17 bases between. The germline gives CDR1 SGDLS, CDR2 YYNGEE. CDR3 length: 17 residues. CDR3 sequence reads: CASSPWHSFTSGNTIYF. The DNA for the CDR3 is TGTGCCAGCAGCCCGTGGCACAGCTTTACCTCTGGAAACACCATATATTTT.

This sequence joins TRBV2 and TRBJ2-7, with TRBD2 matching over 9 bases. The CDR3 consists of 15 residues. V dropped 8 bases and J dropped 2; count of bases not matched to a gene: 10. Germline values: CDR1 SNHLY, CDR2 FYNNEI. CDR3: CASLLRRGGTYEQYF. The CDR3 coding sequence is TGTGCCAGCCTCCTTAGGCGGGGGGGAACCTACGAGCAGTACTTC.

The chain employs TRBV18 and TRBJ1-2, with a weak D call TRBD1 (5 bases). The CDR3 totals 12 residues. The V end was cut by 6 bases, the J end by 6 bases, with 11 bases between. The germline V gene encodes CDR1 KGHSH and CDR2 LQKENI. The CDR3 sequence: CASSTTGDGYTF. In nucleotides, the CDR3 is TGTGCCAGCTCTACCACGGGGGATGGCTACACCTTC.

This clone was found once. The chain is built from TRBV18 and TRBJ2-5, with 16 bases aligning to TRBD2. CDR1 KGHSH and CDR2 LQKENI come from the germline V gene. The J segment lost 0 bases and the V segment lost 3 bases, leaving 1 base of the junction unmatched. The CDR3 is made up of 17 amino acids. The CDR3 nucleotides are TGTGCCAGCTCACCGGGACTAGCGGGGGGGTACCAAGAGACCCAGTACTTC. Protein: CASSPGLAGGYQETQYF.

This rearrangement joins TRBV5-6 to TRBJ2-5; 10 bases line up with TRBD2. Trimming removed 3 bases from V and 6 bases from J; junction bases left unmatched: 11. The CDR3 sequence is 16 residues long. CDR1 is SGHDT and CDR2 is YYEEEE in the germline V gene. Written as DNA, the CDR3 is TGTGCCAGCAGCTCCCCTCGAGCGGGAGGGATAAAGACCCAGTACTTC. Protein sequence: CASSSPRAGGIKTQYF.

The V gene is TRBV5-3, the J gene TRBJ1-2; D remains unclear. TRBV5-3 is known as an ORF, though its function is uncertain. The CDR3 totals 11 residues. Between the trimmed V and J ends, which lost 4 bases and 13 bases, there was a span of 14 bases. CDR3 in amino acids: CARSTRRSCTF. The CDR3 nucleotides read TGTGCCAGAAGCACACGGCGGTCCTGCACCTTC.

The CDR3 bases are TGTGCCAGCAGTGAAGGGGGTCGAAGTGAAGCTTTCTTT. Residues: CASSEGGRSEAFF. The chain is built from TRBV2 and TRBJ1-1; no firm D call. CDR1 and CDR2 from the germline V gene are SNHLY and FYNNEI. V was clipped by 1 base and J by 7 bases, with 10 bases between them. The length of the CDR3 is 13 residues.

The chain links TRBV5-6 to TRBJ1-2; TRBD1 might be the D (5 bases). CDR3 size: 14 residues. Trimming removed 0 bases at V and 10 bases at J, with 16 bases between. The germline V gene has CDR1 SGHDT and CDR2 YYEEEE. The CDR3 protein is CASSLDRGRDDYTF. CDR3 in DNA: TGTGCCAGCAGCTTGGACCGAGGCAGGGACGACTACACCTTC.

V usage is TRBV27 and J usage is TRBJ2-1; 12 nucleotides match TRBD1. J gave up 6 bases and V 5 bases, and 8 bases lay outside the gene matches. CDR1 is MNHEY, CDR2 SMNVEV, per germline (reference sequence). This CDR3 contains 16 residues. CDR3 nucleotide sequence: TGTGCCAGCAGTATACCGGGACAGGGGGCTGGCAATGAGCAGTTCTTC. Amino acids: CASSIPGQGAGNEQFF.

The chain combines TRBV27 with TRBJ2-1; 13 positions agree with TRBD2. Germline V gives CDR1 MNHEY, CDR2 SMNVEV (reference sequence). This CDR3 has 17 residues. The V and J ends lost 6 bases and 4 bases, in that order; junction bases with no gene match: 9. CDR3 sequence (DNA): TGTGCCAGCAGGCGGACTAGCGGGAGTTCGGGATACAATGAGCAGTTCTTC. As protein: CASRRTSGSSGYNEQFF.

Notes on this clone: Germline and junction disagree at one end, which may indicate a read error. This sequence joins TRBV5-1 and TRBJ2-3; D tentatively reads TRBD1 or TRBD2 (5 bases each). The CDR3 spans 15 residues. Germline-derived CDR1 and CDR2 are SGHRS and YFSETQ. CDR3 region: CASSLSLGPADTQCF. The CDR3 DNA is TGCGCCAGCAGCTTGTCTTTGGGACCCGCGGATACGCAGTGTTTT.

The chain employs TRBV19 and TRBJ1-5; TRBD1 aligns across 8 bases. Germline CDR1 is LNHDA and CDR2 is SQIVND (reference sequence). With 5 bases clipped from V and 8 bases from J, the junction kept 14 bases outside the gene matches. The CDR3 is 16 amino acids. The CDR3 bases are TGTGCCAGTAGTCCTTGGACAGGGAGTTACGGAGAGCCCCAGCATTTT. Translated: CASSPWTGSYGEPQHF.

This clone was seen more than once but under ten times. The V gene is TRBV30, the J gene TRBJ1-4; maybe TRBD1 (5 bases). In germline, CDR1 is GTSNPN, CDR2 SVGIG (reference sequence). The CDR3 is made up of 13 amino acids. Trimming removed 4 bases at V and 5 bases at J, with 11 bases between. CDR3 in amino acids: CAWTGMGNEKLFF. The CDR3 coding sequence is TGTGCCTGGACAGGGATGGGGAATGAAAAACTGTTTTTT.

The rearrangement joins TRBV18 to TRBJ1-5, with 7 bases that match TRBD1. Germline trimming cut 2 bases from V and 0 bases from J; bases unmatched to any gene: 1. The CDR3 runs to 15 residues. Germline CDR1 reads KGHSH; CDR2 reads LQKENI. CDR3 coding DNA: TGTGCCAGCTCACCAGGGACAGATAGCAATCAGCCCCAGCATTTT. As protein: CASSPGTDSNQPQHF. The variable domain in full, with the rest retrieved from reference TRBV18 and TRBJ1-5, is NAGVMQNPRHLVRRRGQEARLRCSPMKGHSHVYWYRQLPEEGLKFMVYLQKENIIDESGMPKERFSAEFPKEGPSILRIQQVVRGDSAAYFCASSPGTDSNQPQHFGDGTRLSIL.

This clone was detected only a few times. The chain has TRBV10-3 and TRBJ1-5; unclear D gene. Germline values: CDR1 ENHRY, CDR2 SYGVKD. The CDR3 has 13 residues. The V end was cut by 10 bases, the J end by 3 bases, with 13 bases between. CDR3: CATQLTTNQPQHF. The DNA of the CDR3 is TGTGCCACTCAGTTGACCACCAATCAGCCCCAGCATTTT.

The genes are TRBV28 and TRBJ1-2, with 7 bases fitting TRBD1. The CDR3 covers 14 residues. V gave up 4 bases and J gave up 1 base; unmatched junction bases: 3. The germline gives CDR1 MDHEN, CDR2 SYDVKM. In nucleotides, the CDR3 is TGTGCCAGCAGTTATGACAGGGTTAACTATGGCTACACCTTC. Protein product: CASSYDRVNYGYTF.

The chain carries TRBV30 and TRBJ2-2, with a tentative D call TRBD1 (6 bases). Germline V gives CDR1 GTSNPN, CDR2 SVGIG (reference sequence). The CDR3 sequence is 13 residues long. Written as DNA, the CDR3 is TGTGCTTCCGGGACACCAAACACCGGGGAGCTGTTTTTT. Its translation: CASGTPNTGELFF.

The rearrangement links TRBV28 to TRBJ2-5; possibly TRBD2 for D (5 bases). The CDR3 is 13 amino acids. V lost 6 bases and J 4 bases, leaving 12 bases between the germline ends. Germline V CDR1 and CDR2: MDHEN, SYDVKM. The CDR3 spells CASSETIRETQYF. The CDR3 nucleotides read TGTGCCAGCAGCGAGACTATACGAGAGACCCAGTACTTC. Looking up the rest from reference TRBV28 and TRBJ2-5 gives the full variable domain: DVKVTQSSRYLVKRTGEKVFLECVQDMDHENMFWYRQDPGLGLRLIYFSYDVKMKEKGDIPEGYSVSREKKERFSLILESASTNQTSMYLCASSETIRETQYFGPGTRLLVL.